A single sample is the source of the 30 T cell receptor beta chains below, sequenced in a study of T cell repertoires in cytomegalovirus infection. Via MiXCR, TCRdb re-called the reads, giving one row per CDR3 protein. Of 830,000 or so distinct CDR3 sequences in the sample, approximately 29% were seen once. Their target antigens are unknown. Sequenced here: cultured CD8+ T cells from PBMCs, sampled from culture after CMV antigen stimulation. These receptors all come from a human donor in good health (CMV status not recorded). Some clones in this sample may be carry-over from other donors' samples.

The gene calls are TRBV9 and TRBJ2-1, with 8 bases fitting TRBD1. The CDR3 covers 14 residues. Germline V gives CDR1 SGDLS, CDR2 YYNGEE. V was pared by 3 bases and J by 6 bases, with 5 bases of the junction left unmatched. The CDR3 nucleotides are TGTGCCAGCAGCGAACCGCAGGGGGCCAATGAGCAGTTCTTC. Translating it yields CASSEPQGANEQFF.

This clonotype was seen many times. The rearrangement joins TRBV7-9 to TRBJ2-3; 11 nucleotides align to TRBD2. CDR1 is SEHNR, CDR2 FQNEAQ, per germline (reference sequence). This CDR3 has 16 amino acids. The trim removed 5 bases at V and 4 bases at J, leaving 8 bases unmatched. CDR3 bases: TGTGCCAGCAGCGTAAGAGTAGCGGGGGGGCCAGATACGCAGTATTTT. Its translation is CASSVRVAGGPDTQYF.

This clonotype was counted a few times. The V gene is TRBV28, the J gene TRBJ2-7; D remains unclear. CDR1 is MDHEN, CDR2 SYDVKM, per germline. This CDR3 is built from 15 residues. V was trimmed by 5 bases and J by 3 bases, leaving 17 bases between them. The CDR3 DNA reads TGTGCCAGCAGTCCAACAGCTACTGGAGACTACGAGCAGTACGTC. Amino acid sequence: CASSPTATGDYEQYV.

The rearrangement links TRBV10-3 to TRBJ1-1; TRBD1 aligns across 8 bases. Germline V gives CDR1 ENHRY, CDR2 SYGVKD. Losses at the gene ends were 10 bases for V and 6 bases for J; bases not matched to a gene: 7. The CDR3 loop spans 12 amino acids. CDR3: CATGQEMAEAFF. The CDR3 coding sequence is TGTGCCACGGGACAGGAGATGGCTGAAGCTTTCTTT.

In this sample, this clonotype turned up a few times. The chain recombines TRBV5-1 with TRBJ2-1, with 10 positions matching TRBD2. V lost 2 bases to trimming and J lost 2 bases; unmatched junction nucleotides: 10. This CDR3 is 18 amino acids long. CDR1 SGHRS and CDR2 YFSETQ come from the germline V gene. CDR3 loop: CASSFILAGASPYNEQFF. The CDR3 nucleotides read TGCGCCAGCAGCTTTATCCTAGCGGGGGCCTCCCCCTACAATGAGCAGTTCTTC. Together with reference TRBV5-1 and TRBJ2-1, the CDR3 gives the full variable domain: KAGVTQTPRYLIKTRGQQVTLSCSPISGHRSVSWYQQTPGQGLQFLFEYFSETQRNKGNFPGRFSGRQFSNSRSEMNVSTLELGDSALYLCASSFILAGASPYNEQFFGPGTRLTVL.

Concerning this clonotype itself: A read error may account for a junction end that differs from germline. The chain is built from TRBV4-1 and TRBJ1-6; D ambiguous. The CDR3 totals 11 residues. The germline V gene encodes CDR1 MGHRA and CDR2 YSYEKL. The CDR3 sequence is CASSEEQTLHF. CDR3 DNA sequence: TGCGCCAGCAGCGAAGAACAAACTCTCCACTTT.

The genes are TRBV19 and TRBJ2-7; 10 nucleotides match TRBD1. Germline CDR1 and CDR2: LNHDA and SQIVND (reference sequence). Trimming took 1 base from V and 5 from J; bases not matched to a gene: 5. This CDR3 has 15 residues. CDR3: CASSIVGGTGDEQYF. CDR3 DNA sequence: TGTGCCAGTAGTATAGTCGGGGGGACAGGGGACGAGCAGTACTTC.

V is TRBV7-3 and J is TRBJ2-1; TRBD2 agrees at 10 bases. V lost 2 bases to trimming and J lost 7 bases; unmatched junction nucleotides: 5. CDR3 length equals 15 residues. Germline CDR1 reads SGHTA; CDR2 reads FQGTGA. CDR3: CASSLYSGGQNEQFF. The CDR3 DNA reads TGTGCCAGCAGCTTATATAGCGGGGGGCAGAATGAGCAGTTCTTC.

This clonotype was counted at least ten times. This chain joins TRBV24-1 and TRBJ2-1; 7 nucleotides match TRBD2. Germline-derived CDR1 and CDR2 are KGHDR and SFDVKD. V shed 3 bases and J 6 bases; nucleotides not matched to a gene: 4. The CDR3 covers 14 residues. Here the CDR3 DNA reads TGTGCCACCAGTGATACCGGGACTACCAATGAGCAGTTCTTC. Its protein product is CATSDTGTTNEQFF.

This clonotype was counted at least ten times. V is TRBV6-1 and J is TRBJ2-1; 8 nucleotides line up with TRBD1. The CDR3 runs 15 residues. Germline V gene data show CDR1 as MNHNS and CDR2 as SASEGT. V gave up 4 bases and J gave up 3 bases; unmatched junction bases: 5. The CDR3 nucleotides read TGTGCCAGCAGTGCCGGACAGGGAAGCTACAATGAGCAGTTCTTC. It translates to CASSAGQGSYNEQFF.

This clonotype has a handful of counts. This chain links TRBV6-1 with TRBJ2-3; unclear D gene. Trimming shortened V by 5 bases and J by 5 bases, and 14 bases separated the two germline ends. Germline V gene data show CDR1 as MNHNS and CDR2 as SASEGT. The CDR3 sequence is 14 residues long. DNA of the CDR3: TGTGCCAGCAGTCAATACCCTACGGGAGATACGCAGTATTTT. Encoded protein: CASSQYPTGDTQYF.

CDR3 protein: CASSARFLPGTGGTDTQYF. The DNA for the CDR3 is TGTGCCAGCAGCGCAAGATTCCTTCCCGGGACAGGTGGCACAGATACGCAGTATTTT. V and J are TRBV9 and TRBJ2-3, with TRBD1 matching 8 bases. This CDR3 has 19 amino acids. Germline V CDR1 and CDR2: SGDLS, YYNGEE. The V gene end was trimmed by 3 bases and the J gene end by 1 base; junction bases not matched to a gene: 16. The full variable domain, with the rest looked up from reference TRBV9 and TRBJ2-3, is DSGVTQTPKHLITATGQRVTLRCSPRSGDLSVYWYQQSLDQGLQFLIQYYNGEERAKGNILERFSAQQFPDLHSELNLSSLELGDSALYFCASSARFLPGTGGTDTQYFGPGTRLTVL.

A few counts support this clonotype. This sequence joins TRBV7-8 and TRBJ1-2, with 10 bases that match TRBD1. CDR3 length equals 15 residues. Germline V gene lookup returns CDR1 SGHVS and CDR2 FQNEAQ. The J segment lost 7 bases and the V segment lost 2 bases, leaving 7 bases of the junction unmatched. CDR3: CASSLRTGGSVGYTF. In nucleotides, the CDR3 is TGTGCCAGCAGCTTAAGGACAGGGGGATCTGTTGGCTACACCTTC.

The CDR3 region has the DNA TGTGCCAGCAGCCAAGGAGGCCCGGGACAGGGCTACGAGCAGTACTTC. It translates to CASSQGGPGQGYEQYF. V and J are TRBV3-1 and TRBJ2-7; 9 bases are shared with TRBD1. The CDR3 sequence is 16 residues long. Germline V CDR1 and CDR2: LGHDT, YNNKEL (reference sequence). After removal of 1 base from V and 3 bases from J, the junction contained 7 bases not matched to a gene.

In this sample, this clonotype turned up once. The chain recombines TRBV5-4 with TRBJ1-2, with D unresolved. Germline CDR1 is SGHNT and CDR2 is YYREEE (reference sequence). The CDR3 is made up of 14 amino acids. Trimming took off 7 bases at V and 0 bases at J, with 13 bases between the two ends. CDR3 nucleotides: TGTGCCAGCTGGGCTTCGGGATCTAACTATGGCTACACCTTC. This encodes CASWASGSNYGYTF.

Only a few counts were recorded for this clonotype. The chain joins TRBV6-1 to TRBJ1-6, with TRBD1 identical over 7 bases. This CDR3 contains 14 residues. Trimming cost V 7 bases and J 7 bases; bases outside gene matches: 7. CDR1 is MNHNS, CDR2 SASEGT, per germline. The CDR3 sequence is CASTSGTVNSPLHF. In DNA, the CDR3 is TGTGCCAGCACTTCCGGGACAGTGAATTCACCCCTCCACTTT.

The rearrangement joins TRBV3-1 to TRBJ2-4; 9 bases are shared with TRBD2. The CDR3 extends over 18 amino acids. Losses at the gene ends were 5 bases for V and 0 bases for J; bases not matched to a gene: 11. In germline, CDR1 is LGHDT, CDR2 YNNKEL (reference sequence). The CDR3: CASSSSGTVGLAKNIQYF. DNA for the CDR3: TGTGCCAGCAGCTCTAGCGGGACCGTGGGCCTAGCCAAAAACATTCAGTACTTC. Full variable domain (missing parts from reference TRBV3-1 and TRBJ2-4): DTAVSQTPKYLVTQMGNDKSIKCEQNLGHDTMYWYKQDSKKFLKIMFSYNNKELIINETVPNRFSPKSPDKAHLNLHINSLELGDSAVYFCASSSSGTVGLAKNIQYFGAGTRLSVL.

This clonotype was detected only a few times. The genes are TRBV20-1 and TRBJ2-5, with D perhaps being TRBD1 or TRBD2 (5 bases each). With 3 bases removed from V and 6 bases from J, the gap between germline ends came to 14 bases. The CDR3 runs to 13 residues. The germline CDR1 and CDR2 sequences are DFQATT and SNEGSKA (reference sequence). The CDR3 spells CSASPMGVKTQYF. Here the CDR3 DNA reads TGCAGTGCTAGTCCCATGGGGGTGAAGACCCAGTACTTC.

V usage is TRBV6-1 and J usage is TRBJ2-1; D is unresolved. The V end was cut by 1 base, the J end by 0 bases, with 7 bases between. The CDR3 totals 15 residues. Germline V CDR1 and CDR2: MNHNS, SASEGT. The CDR3 loop is CASSEETLSYNEQFF. As DNA, the CDR3 is TGTGCCAGCAGTGAAGAGACCCTCTCCTACAATGAGCAGTTCTTC.

V gene TRBV7-9 combines with J gene TRBJ2-2; D unresolved. Trimming left V 4 bases short and J 7 bases short, with 10 bases between. The length of the CDR3 is 13 residues. The V gene's germline CDR1 is SEHNR and CDR2 FQNEAQ (reference sequence). CDR3 amino acids: CASSSIGIGELFF. The CDR3 DNA reads as TGTGCCAGCAGCTCTATAGGTATCGGGGAGCTGTTTTTT.

The chain recombines TRBV9 with TRBJ2-1, with 15 nucleotides matching TRBD2. V gave up 0 bases and J gave up 7 bases; unmatched junction bases: 17. CDR1 SGDLS and CDR2 YYNGEE come from the germline V gene. CDR3 length: 21 residues. CDR3 region: CASSVAPILILGLAGGNEQFF. CDR3 in DNA: TGTGCCAGCAGCGTAGCCCCGATACTGATTCTGGGACTAGCGGGGGGAAATGAGCAGTTCTTC.

V gene TRBV6-8 combines with J gene TRBJ1-2, with D uncertain. The CDR3 is made up of 13 amino acids. V lost 6 bases and J 8 bases, leaving 16 bases between the germline ends. Per the germline V gene, CDR1 is MNHGY and CDR2 is SAAAGT. In DNA form, the CDR3 reads TGTGCCAGCAGCAACGGGCCCCTAATGGGCTACACCTTC. Its translation: CASSNGPLMGYTF.

This clonotype has a count of ten or more. V and J are TRBV12-3 or TRBV12-4 and TRBJ2-7, with TRBD1 matching over 7 bases. V was pared by 7 bases and J by 2 bases, with 2 bases of the junction left unmatched. This CDR3 has 12 residues. The CDR3 here is CASMDRPYEQYF. The CDR3 DNA reads as TGTGCCAGCATGGACAGGCCCTACGAGCAGTACTTC.

This clonotype was seen more than once but under ten times. The V gene is TRBV20-1, the J gene TRBJ1-5, with TRBD1 as a possible D gene (5 bases). Germline V gives CDR1 DFQATT, CDR2 SNEGSKA (reference sequence). This CDR3 contains 16 residues. V lost 2 bases and J 2 bases, leaving 16 bases between the germline ends. The DNA of the CDR3 is TGCAGTGCTAGAAATTACCAGGGAGACGGCAATCAGCCCCAGCATTTT. Translation: CSARNYQGDGNQPQHF.

This chain joins TRBV5-6 and TRBJ2-5; D possibly corresponds to TRBD1 (5 bases). CDR3 length: 15 amino acids. V was clipped by 4 bases and J by 1 base, with 14 bases between them. CDR1 and CDR2 from the germline V gene are SGHDT and YYEEEE. The CDR3 reads CASSLDNRGQETQYF. The CDR3 DNA is TGTGCCAGCAGCCTAGATAATAGGGGCCAAGAGACCCAGTACTTC.

The genes are TRBV6-5 and TRBJ2-2, with TRBD1 identical over 9 bases. With 5 bases clipped from V and 5 bases from J, the junction kept 6 bases outside the gene matches. CDR1 MNHEY and CDR2 SVGAGI come from the germline V gene. The CDR3 loop spans 15 amino acids. The CDR3 loop reads CASSIQGAQTGELFF. The CDR3 DNA follows: TGTGCCAGCAGTATACAGGGGGCGCAAACCGGGGAGCTGTTTTTT.

The J gene is TRBJ1-6, the V gene TRBV4-1; perhaps TRBD1 as D (6 bases). Germline-derived CDR1 and CDR2 are MGHRA and YSYEKL. This CDR3 region has 13 residues. V was cut by 0 bases and J by 18 bases, with 15 bases left in between. The CDR3 loop is CASSQEQGGPYHF. The CDR3 coding sequence is TGCGCCAGCAGCCAAGAACAGGGTGGCCCATACCACTTT.

This clonotype was observed a handful of times. The chain joins TRBV7-6 to TRBJ1-6; D may be TRBD1 (5 bases). V was clipped by 5 bases and J by 6 bases, with 17 bases between them. This CDR3 contains 16 residues. Germline values: CDR1 SGHVS, CDR2 FNYEAQ. The CDR3 DNA sequence: TGTGCCAGCAGCACACGGGACTCCGAGCCTAATTCACCCCTCCACTTT. It codes for CASSTRDSEPNSPLHF.

This clonotype occurred many times. This chain links TRBV7-2 with TRBJ2-7, with TRBD1 as a possible D gene (5 bases). Germline V CDR1 and CDR2: SGHTA, FQGNSA. There are 12 residues in the CDR3. V lost 1 base to trimming and J lost 6 bases, with 7 bases between them. The CDR3 is CASSLGQSEQYV. In nucleotides, the CDR3 is TGTGCCAGCAGCTTAGGACAGAGCGAGCAGTACGTC.

This clonotype was counted at least ten times. The rearrangement uses TRBV7-2 and TRBJ2-7; 8 nucleotides agree with TRBD1. J lost 2 bases, V lost 2 bases, and 2 bases had no gene match. There are 14 residues in the CDR3. CDR1 is SGHTA, CDR2 FQGNSA, per germline. CDR3 amino acids: CASSLNRGTYEQYF. CDR3 bases: TGTGCCAGCAGCTTAAACAGGGGGACCTACGAGCAGTACTTC.